The 22 T cell receptor beta chains listed next were all sequenced from one sample in a study of shared clonotypes between healthy human individuals. CD45RO-negative, CCR7-positively selected cells formed the naive CD8 fraction, excluding terminally differentiated effector memory CD45RA+ cells. This table comes from immunoSEQ multiplex PCR, and its TCRdb copy is limited to in-frame clones, with some not included. In the table there are about 2,100,000 clones, 93% of which are singletons. Sequenced: naive CD8+ T cells from PBMCs. Every receptor here comes from a man aged 18 to 29 in good health. Some clones in this sample may be carry-over from other donors' samples.

This chain connects TRBV9 to TRBJ1-2; unclear D gene. Trimming pared 4 bases from V and 8 bases from J, leaving 15 bases between. The V gene's germline CDR1 is SGDLS and CDR2 YYNGEE. The CDR3 contains 13 residues. The CDR3 here is CASSPNVKAGYTF. As DNA, the CDR3 is TGTGCCAGCAGCCCCAACGTCAAGGCGGGCTACACCTTC.

The chain has TRBV27 and TRBJ2-7; 7 bases match TRBD2. Germline V gene data show CDR1 as MNHEY and CDR2 as SMNVEV (reference sequence). V lost 5 bases and J lost 4; bases outside the gene matches: 14. The CDR3 contains 16 residues. The CDR3 DNA is TGTGCCAGCAGTCCCTCTAGCGGAGAAAACTTTTACGAGCAGTACTTC. Its translation: CASSPSSGENFYEQYF.

The rearrangement uses TRBV7-9 and TRBJ2-1, with 15 bases aligning to TRBD2. CDR1 and CDR2 (germline): SEHNR, FQNEAQ (reference sequence). This CDR3 has 16 residues. Losses at the gene ends were 5 bases for V and 6 bases for J; bases not matched to a gene: 5. The CDR3 region has the DNA TGTGCCAGCAGCCTAAGGACTAGCGGGAGGGGCAATGAGCAGTTCTTC. Protein sequence: CASSLRTSGRGNEQFF.

The V and J genes are TRBV27 and TRBJ2-1; TRBD2 matches at 11 bases. The germline CDR1 and CDR2 sequences are MNHEY and SMNVEV (reference sequence). This CDR3 is built from 16 residues. The trim removed 5 bases at V and 6 bases at J, leaving 9 bases unmatched. The CDR3 sequence is CASSPTLAGVLNEQFF. Here the CDR3 DNA reads TGTGCCAGCAGTCCAACACTAGCGGGAGTGCTCAATGAGCAGTTCTTC.

Worth noting for this clone: This sample also contains other DNA sequences that code for the same CDR3. The CDR3 is CASSQDRDSSYEQYF. The DNA for the CDR3 is TGTGCCAGCAGCCAAGATAGGGACAGCTCCTACGAGCAGTACTTC. V is TRBV4-2 and J is TRBJ2-7; TRBD1 matches at 7 bases. CDR1 is LGHNA and CDR2 is YNFKEQ in the germline V gene. The trim removed 0 bases at V and 0 bases at J, leaving 2 bases unmatched. The CDR3 consists of 15 residues.

This clone showed up just a few times. The chain links TRBV4-1 to TRBJ2-1; 11 bases align to TRBD1. Losses at the gene ends were 2 bases for V and 4 bases for J; bases not matched to a gene: 4. The CDR3 has 16 residues. Germline V lookup: CDR1 MGHRA, CDR2 YSYEKL. Here the CDR3 reads CASSQQGQGGYNEQFF. In nucleotides, the CDR3 is TGCGCCAGCAGCCAACAGGGACAGGGGGGTTACAATGAGCAGTTCTTC.

The chain employs TRBV28 and TRBJ2-7, with TRBD1 as a possible D gene (6 bases). The CDR3 length is 14 residues. Germline V CDR1 and CDR2: MDHEN, SYDVKM. V dropped 3 bases and J dropped 4 bases, with 13 bases sitting between them. CDR3 nucleotides: TGTGCCAGCAGTTTTAGGGGGAATGGATACGAGCAGTACTTC. Protein: CASSFRGNGYEQYF.

This sequence joins TRBV7-9 and TRBJ2-3; D uncertain. The length of the CDR3 is 16 residues. Trimming removed 0 bases from V and 0 bases from J, with 10 bases in between. Germline loops: CDR1 SEHNR, CDR2 FQNEAQ (reference sequence). This CDR3 is CASSLASYTSTDTQYF. CDR3 nucleotides: TGTGCCAGCAGCTTAGCGTCTTATACTAGCACAGATACGCAGTATTTT.

The chain employs TRBV6-1 and TRBJ2-7; D is perhaps TRBD1 or TRBD2 (5 bases each). V was clipped by 4 bases and J by 1 base, with 14 bases between them. The CDR3 runs to 15 residues. Germline V lookup: CDR1 MNHNS, CDR2 SASEGT. As DNA, the CDR3 is TGTGCCAGCAGTGTTCGGGACGGATTATCCTACGAGCAGTACTTC. Its translation: CASSVRDGLSYEQYF.

Points on this clone: The germline gene is not matched at one end of the junction; a read error may be the cause. DNA of the CDR3: TGTGCCAGCAGTTTAAGAAGGAGACACCCCCTGCGGACTAAGGAAAAACTGTTTTTT. Translation: CASSLRRRHPLRTKEKLFF. J is TRBJ1-4 and V is TRBV28; D uncertain. CDR1 and CDR2 (germline): MDHEN, SYDVKM. The CDR3 totals 19 residues.

This chain uses TRBV19 with TRBJ2-6; D gene unclear. The ends were cut back, 10 bases at V and 6 bases at J, with 13 bases in the middle. This CDR3 contains 13 residues. Germline V lookup: CDR1 LNHDA, CDR2 SQIVND (reference sequence). For the CDR3, the DNA is TGTGCCACCCAGACTCCCCTGGCCAACGTCCTGACTTTC. As protein: CATQTPLANVLTF.

Here the CDR3 reads CASSDLSGTSGKDTGELFF. The CDR3 region has the DNA TGTGCCAGCAGTGACCTTTCCGGGACTAGCGGGAAAGACACCGGGGAGCTGTTTTTT. V is TRBV27 and J is TRBJ2-2; 13 bases agree with TRBD2. CDR1 MNHEY and CDR2 SMNVEV come from the germline V gene (reference sequence). The V and J ends lost 5 bases and 3 bases, in that order; junction bases with no gene match: 12. The CDR3 totals 19 residues.

The chain recombines TRBV5-4 with TRBJ2-1; no clear D. Germline assignment: CDR1 SGHNT and CDR2 YYREEE (reference sequence). The ends were cut back, 0 bases at V and 0 bases at J, with 16 bases in the middle. The CDR3 is 18 amino acids. CDR3 sequence: CASSLGTFTISSYNEQFF. The CDR3 region has the DNA TGTGCCAGCAGCTTGGGGACCTTTACAATTAGCTCCTACAATGAGCAGTTCTTC.

The V call is TRBV28, the J call TRBJ2-3, with D maybe TRBD2 (6 bases). This CDR3 spans 17 amino acids. V lost 6 bases and J lost 4, with 23 bases in between. Germline CDR1 reads MDHEN; CDR2 reads SYDVKM. The CDR3 spells CASSTWDGGARADTQYF. The CDR3 DNA is TGTGCCAGCAGCACATGGGATGGAGGGGCGCGGGCAGATACGCAGTATTTT.

This sequence joins TRBV27 and TRBJ1-1; D uncertain. The CDR3 consists of 15 residues. Germline V lookup: CDR1 MNHEY, CDR2 SMNVEV (reference sequence). V was pared by 2 bases and J by 4 bases, with 14 bases between. CDR3 DNA sequence: TGTGCCAGCAGTTTAACCCCGACAATCGCCACTGAAGCTTTCTTT. It specifies CASSLTPTIATEAFF.

The sample holds one count of this clone. In the same sample, other DNA sequences code for this CDR3. This rearrangement joins TRBV30 to TRBJ2-7, with 7 positions matching TRBD1. Per germline, CDR1 GTSNPN and CDR2 SVGIG (reference sequence). With V trimmed by 3 bases and J by 1 base, 3 bases remained unmatched. The CDR3 runs 13 residues. The CDR3 is CAWRETGSYEQYF. The CDR3 nucleotides are TGTGCCTGGAGAGAGACAGGGTCCTACGAGCAGTACTTC.

This clone came up a few times. This chain joins TRBV29-1 and TRBJ2-2; D uncertain. Germline-derived CDR1 and CDR2 are SQVTM and ANQGSEA. V shed 6 bases and J shed 6 bases, with 8 bases lying between them. CDR3 length: 11 residues. CDR3 sequence (DNA): TGCAGCGTGGAGACATCCGGGGAGCTGTTTTTT. Translating it yields CSVETSGELFF.

V and J are TRBV9 and TRBJ2-3; TRBD1 matches at 8 bases. In germline, CDR1 is SGDLS, CDR2 YYNGEE. This CDR3 has 16 residues. Trimming removed 2 bases from V and 2 bases from J; junction bases left unmatched: 7. CDR3 loop: CASSVGTGLYTDTQYF. The DNA for the CDR3 is TGTGCCAGCAGCGTGGGGACAGGTCTGTACACAGATACGCAGTATTTT.

This chain connects TRBV11-2 to TRBJ2-1; D not certain. CDR1 is SGHAT and CDR2 is FQNNGV in the germline V gene. The CDR3 length is 16 residues. V lost 4 bases and J lost 3, with 16 bases in between. CDR3 protein: CASSSTQLPLYNEQFF. Written as DNA, the CDR3 is TGTGCCAGCAGCTCAACCCAGCTGCCCCTCTACAATGAGCAGTTCTTC.

This sequence joins TRBV19 and TRBJ1-1; 9 nucleotides line up with TRBD1. In germline, CDR1 is LNHDA, CDR2 SQIVND (reference sequence). Trimming removed 9 bases from V and 4 bases from J; junction bases left unmatched: 18. The CDR3 spans 17 residues. The CDR3 nucleotides are TGTGCCAGCCAAAAGGTCCGGGACAGGGCGCGTCTCACTGAAGCTTTCTTT. This encodes CASQKVRDRARLTEAFF.

A note on this clone: The sample holds other DNA sequences that translate to the same CDR3. The gene calls are TRBV6-5 and TRBJ1-1, with D hard to call. The V end was cut by 6 bases, the J end by 0 bases, with 2 bases between. Germline values: CDR1 MNHEY, CDR2 SVGAGI. The CDR3 consists of 11 residues. CDR3 sequence: CASRVNTEAFF. The CDR3 nucleotides are TGTGCCAGCAGAGTGAACACTGAAGCTTTCTTT.

The CDR3 DNA is TGTGCCACCGCCCGGGGCCCGAGTTCCTACGAGCAGTACTTC. It codes for CATARGPSSYEQYF. This chain uses TRBV2 with TRBJ2-7; tentatively, D is TRBD1 or TRBD2 (5 bases each). This CDR3 comprises 14 residues. The V gene lost 10 bases and the J gene lost 1 base, with 17 bases spanning the gap. Germline-derived CDR1 and CDR2 are SNHLY and FYNNEI.